Presented here are 18 T cell receptor beta chains from one specimen sequenced in a study of cytomegalovirus exposure and HLA in healthy donors. The study ran its PCR with 60 Vbeta and 13 Jbeta primers. Sequencing was performed with immunoSEQ multiplex PCR; in TCRdb, only in-frame clones are kept and a portion is missing. This table holds fewer than 200,000 clones, approximately 76% found once. Sample: PBMCs. Source of these receptors: a man aged 60-69 years in good health and CMV-seronegative.

As for this clone: One junction end does not reproduce the germline sequence, and a read error may be involved. This sequence joins TRBV7-9 and TRBJ2-7; D not resolved. This CDR3 spans 16 amino acids. The germline gives CDR1 SEHNR, CDR2 FQNEAQ (reference sequence). The CDR3 DNA is TGTTCCAGCAGCCACCTCCCCGCTCGGAGCTCCTACGAGCAGTACTTC. It translates to CSSSHLPARSSYEQYF.

Written as DNA, the CDR3 is TGTGCCAGCAGCTTAATGAAAACAGAAGAGACCCAGTACTTC. This gives the protein CASSLMKTEETQYF. This chain uses TRBV7-2 with TRBJ2-5; the D is unclear. The CDR3 totals 14 residues. The V gene lost 2 bases and the J gene lost 3 bases, with 10 bases spanning the gap. Germline V gene data show CDR1 as SGHTA and CDR2 as FQGNSA.

On this clone itself: Other DNA sequences in the sample encode the same CDR3. V usage is TRBV30 and J usage is TRBJ2-5, with D unresolved. This CDR3 has 13 amino acids. CDR1 and CDR2 (germline): GTSNPN, SVGIG (reference sequence). Trimming removed 0 bases at V and 5 bases at J, with 10 bases between. CDR3 protein: CAWSVGGSETQYF. For the CDR3, the DNA is TGTGCCTGGAGTGTAGGCGGAAGTGAGACCCAGTACTTC.

The CDR3 DNA is TGTGCCAGCAGCTTACGGGGAGGTGAGACAGATACGCAGTATTTT. Protein: CASSLRGGETDTQYF. V and J are TRBV7-2 and TRBJ2-3; a weak D match, TRBD2 (6 bases). The CDR3 has 15 amino acids. Germline loops: CDR1 SGHTA, CDR2 FQGNSA. Trimming left V 2 bases short and J 3 bases short, with 12 bases between.

This rearrangement joins TRBV9 to TRBJ1-2, with 8 bases that match TRBD1. Trimming took 2 bases from V and 7 from J; bases not matched to a gene: 10. Germline loops: CDR1 SGDLS, CDR2 YYNGEE. This CDR3 is 15 amino acids long. CDR3 nucleotides: TGTGCCAGCAGCGTCCTTGGGACAGGAGTTTCTGGCTACACCTTC. Translated, it gives CASSVLGTGVSGYTF. Based on the CDR3 plus reference TRBV9 and TRBJ1-2, the full variable domain is DSGVTQTPKHLITATGQRVTLRCSPRSGDLSVYWYQQSLDQGLQFLIQYYNGEERAKGNILERFSAQQFPDLHSELNLSSLELGDSALYFCASSVLGTGVSGYTFGSGTRLTVV.

V is TRBV19 and J is TRBJ1-1; D not certain. Germline CDR1 and CDR2: LNHDA and SQIVND (reference sequence). Trimming took 3 bases from V and 6 from J, leaving 5 bases between them. This CDR3 comprises 11 residues. The CDR3: CASSMSSEAFF. CDR3 bases: TGTGCCAGTAGTATGTCCTCTGAAGCTTTCTTT.

This clone was found once. V is TRBV27 and J is TRBJ2-7; TRBD2 matches 7 bases. V shed 8 bases, J shed 0 bases, and the junction held 13 bases outside the gene matches. This CDR3 spans 16 amino acids. Germline assignment: CDR1 MNHEY and CDR2 SMNVEV (reference sequence). As DNA, the CDR3 is TGTGCCAGCCGTCGGGGGGACCCCTACTCCTCCTACGAGCAGTACTTC. It translates to CASRRGDPYSSYEQYF.

The gene calls are TRBV19 and TRBJ2-3; TRBD2 matches at 15 bases. J was trimmed by 3 bases and V by 6 bases; bases with no gene match: 1. Germline V CDR1 and CDR2: LNHDA, SQIVND (reference sequence). The CDR3 is 15 residues long. The CDR3 reads CASRGTSGGTDTQYF. The CDR3 nucleotides read TGTGCCAGTAGGGGGACTAGCGGGGGGACAGATACGCAGTATTTT.

V and J are TRBV5-4 and TRBJ2-3; 14 bases fit TRBD2. The CDR3 has 15 residues. CDR1 SGHNT and CDR2 YYREEE come from the germline V gene (reference sequence). V lost 3 bases to trimming and J lost 5 bases; unmatched junction nucleotides: 2. The CDR3 coding sequence is TGTGCCAGCAGCTCCGGACTAGCGGGGGGAGATACGCAGTATTTT. Protein sequence: CASSSGLAGGDTQYF.

The chain links TRBV7-9 to TRBJ1-4; D gene uncertain. In germline, CDR1 is SEHNR, CDR2 FQNEAQ (reference sequence). The V gene lost 3 bases and the J gene lost 3 bases, with 8 bases spanning the gap. This CDR3 spans 14 amino acids. The CDR3 DNA follows: TGTGCCAGCAGCTTGCGGCTCTCTAATGAAAAACTGTTTTTT. Amino acid sequence: CASSLRLSNEKLFF.

Note on this clone: Other DNA sequences of this sample code for an identical CDR3. The chain links TRBV7-9 to TRBJ2-7; TRBD1 agrees at 7 bases. CDR1 is SEHNR and CDR2 is FQNEAQ in the germline V gene (reference sequence). CDR3 length: 14 residues. V gave up 2 bases and J gave up 4 bases; unmatched junction bases: 5. Written as DNA, the CDR3 is TGTGCCAGCAGCTTATTGAAGGGGGCTTACGAGCAGTACTTC. Amino acid sequence: CASSLLKGAYEQYF.

The rearrangement uses TRBV5-1 and TRBJ2-3; 7 nucleotides align to TRBD1. The J segment lost 2 bases and the V segment lost 2 bases, leaving 2 bases of the junction unmatched. Germline V lookup: CDR1 SGHRS, CDR2 YFSETQ. The CDR3 has 14 residues. This CDR3 is CASSFGQATDTQYF. The CDR3 DNA reads as TGCGCCAGCAGCTTCGGACAGGCCACAGATACGCAGTATTTT.

This clone was seen only a few times. The rearrangement uses TRBV5-8 and TRBJ2-6; 11 nucleotides align to TRBD2. The CDR3 runs to 18 residues. The germline CDR1 and CDR2 sequences are SGHTS and YDEGEE. After removal of 4 bases from V and 0 bases from J, the junction contained 6 bases not matched to a gene. In DNA, the CDR3 is TGTGCCAGCAGCCCGACTAGCGGGATTTTCTCTGGGGCCAACGTCCTGACTTTC. Protein sequence: CASSPTSGIFSGANVLTF.

This clone was counted only a few times. The V call is TRBV4-1, the J call TRBJ2-2; 12 nucleotides line up with TRBD2. V lost 4 bases, J lost 7 bases, and 10 bases stayed unmatched. The CDR3 consists of 17 residues. Germline CDR1 and CDR2: MGHRA and YSYEKL. This CDR3 is CASSPFSSGRAVGELFF. The CDR3 DNA reads as TGCGCCAGCAGCCCGTTCTCTAGCGGGAGGGCCGTCGGGGAGCTGTTTTTT.

This clone appeared once. V gene TRBV18 combines with J gene TRBJ2-1; 8 bases are a match to TRBD2. The CDR3 is 15 amino acids. Looked up from germline, CDR1 is KGHSH and CDR2 is LQKENI. After removal of 6 bases from V and 1 base from J, the junction contained 5 bases not matched to a gene. CDR3 amino acids: CASSPGRESYNEQFF. CDR3 coding DNA: TGTGCCAGCTCCCCCGGGAGGGAATCCTACAATGAGCAGTTCTTC.

The chain links TRBV19 to TRBJ1-1; perhaps TRBD1 as D (5 bases). From germline, CDR1 is LNHDA and CDR2 SQIVND (reference sequence). The V end lost 3 bases, the J end lost 6 bases, and 14 bases lay between the germline ends. CDR3 length: 14 residues. CDR3 sequence (DNA): TGTGCCAGTAGTATTAGGGGTCGTGGGGCTGAAGCTTTCTTT. This codes for CASSIRGRGAEAFF.

This chain uses TRBV11-2 with TRBJ2-1; no definite D call. The ends were cut back, 0 bases at V and 7 bases at J, with 13 bases in the middle. CDR1 and CDR2 (germline): SGHAT, FQNNGV. This CDR3 contains 15 residues. The CDR3 DNA follows: TGTGCCAGCAGCTTAGACCCAAGCCCCCCGAATGAGCAGTTCTTC. It is translated as CASSLDPSPPNEQFF.

The chain combines TRBV7-2 with TRBJ2-7; D may be TRBD1 (5 bases). Trimming took off 5 bases at V and 2 bases at J, with 13 bases between the two ends. The germline gives CDR1 SGHTA, CDR2 FQGNSA. The CDR3 contains 14 residues. Written as DNA, the CDR3 is TGTGCCAGCAGCCCCGGACACCGAACCTACGAGCAGTACTTC. It is translated as CASSPGHRTYEQYF.